The clone carrying this T cell receptor (beta chain) was picked up a small number of times. Its antigen is as yet unknown. The data were produced by immunoSEQ multiplex PCR, yet TCRdb's version contains in-frame clones alone and is incomplete. Here the sample spans roughly 68,000 clones, roughly 68% being singletons. The time point: week 35, safety follow-up. Topical imiquimod accompanied each vaccine dose, which consisted of 300 ug of mutant IDH1 20-mer peptide. Eight vaccine injections were given to patients in weeks 1, 3, 5, 7, 11, 15, 19 and 23. The data derive from a study of a mutant IDH1 vaccine in newly diagnosed glioma. Study context: Beginning 4-6 weeks after radiotherapy alone, or with temozolomide cycles, vaccination took place.

V gave up 3 bases and J gave up 0 bases, with 10 bases separating them. Per germline, CDR1 SGDLS and CDR2 YYNGEE. This CDR3 is 14 amino acids long. The clonotype comes from a man aged 50-60 years with glioma. This specimen was PBMCs, taken from a glioma patient whose treatment included an IDH1 peptide vaccine. This rearrangement joins TRBV9 to TRBJ2-7; D possibly corresponds to TRBD2 (5 bases). CDR3 sequence: CASSEDWDSYEQYF. CDR3 nucleotides: TGTGCCAGCAGCGAGGACTGGGACTCCTACGAGCAGTACTTC. The full variable domain, completed using reference TRBV9 and TRBJ2-7, is DSGVTQTPKHLITATGQRVTLRCSPRSGDLSVYWYQQSLDQGLQFLIQYYNGEERAKGNILERFSAQQFPDLHSELNLSSLELGDSALYFCASSEDWDSYEQYFGPGTRLTVT.